This T cell receptor beta chain emerged from a study of molecular identifiers for immune sequencing clone quantification. This clonotype was observed at least ten times. What it recognizes is unknown. CDR3 length equals 13 residues. V dropped 5 bases and J dropped 3 bases, with 11 bases sitting between them. Per germline, CDR1 PRHDT and CDR2 FYEKMQ (reference sequence). Findings and limits, study-wide: Among effectors, clones above 20 RNA copies held over 97% of molecules; among naive cells, under 1%.

TCRdb reprocessed the PCR reads via MiXCR and lists one record per CDR3 protein. The sample lists roughly 50,000 distinct CDR3 sequences, more than 35% occurring once. The receptor's source is a human donor in good health. Some libraries in this study had Jurkat cell RNA spiked in. The sample was naive CD8+ T cells from blood, with Jurkat cell RNA spiked in. Documented subset: FACS-sorted CD8+CD4-CCR7+CD45RA+ naive T cells. This chain links TRBV13 with TRBJ2-7, with D unclear. DNA for the CDR3: TGTGCCAGCAGCCCCGCTAGAGACTACGAGCAGTACTTC. As protein: CASSPARDYEQYF.